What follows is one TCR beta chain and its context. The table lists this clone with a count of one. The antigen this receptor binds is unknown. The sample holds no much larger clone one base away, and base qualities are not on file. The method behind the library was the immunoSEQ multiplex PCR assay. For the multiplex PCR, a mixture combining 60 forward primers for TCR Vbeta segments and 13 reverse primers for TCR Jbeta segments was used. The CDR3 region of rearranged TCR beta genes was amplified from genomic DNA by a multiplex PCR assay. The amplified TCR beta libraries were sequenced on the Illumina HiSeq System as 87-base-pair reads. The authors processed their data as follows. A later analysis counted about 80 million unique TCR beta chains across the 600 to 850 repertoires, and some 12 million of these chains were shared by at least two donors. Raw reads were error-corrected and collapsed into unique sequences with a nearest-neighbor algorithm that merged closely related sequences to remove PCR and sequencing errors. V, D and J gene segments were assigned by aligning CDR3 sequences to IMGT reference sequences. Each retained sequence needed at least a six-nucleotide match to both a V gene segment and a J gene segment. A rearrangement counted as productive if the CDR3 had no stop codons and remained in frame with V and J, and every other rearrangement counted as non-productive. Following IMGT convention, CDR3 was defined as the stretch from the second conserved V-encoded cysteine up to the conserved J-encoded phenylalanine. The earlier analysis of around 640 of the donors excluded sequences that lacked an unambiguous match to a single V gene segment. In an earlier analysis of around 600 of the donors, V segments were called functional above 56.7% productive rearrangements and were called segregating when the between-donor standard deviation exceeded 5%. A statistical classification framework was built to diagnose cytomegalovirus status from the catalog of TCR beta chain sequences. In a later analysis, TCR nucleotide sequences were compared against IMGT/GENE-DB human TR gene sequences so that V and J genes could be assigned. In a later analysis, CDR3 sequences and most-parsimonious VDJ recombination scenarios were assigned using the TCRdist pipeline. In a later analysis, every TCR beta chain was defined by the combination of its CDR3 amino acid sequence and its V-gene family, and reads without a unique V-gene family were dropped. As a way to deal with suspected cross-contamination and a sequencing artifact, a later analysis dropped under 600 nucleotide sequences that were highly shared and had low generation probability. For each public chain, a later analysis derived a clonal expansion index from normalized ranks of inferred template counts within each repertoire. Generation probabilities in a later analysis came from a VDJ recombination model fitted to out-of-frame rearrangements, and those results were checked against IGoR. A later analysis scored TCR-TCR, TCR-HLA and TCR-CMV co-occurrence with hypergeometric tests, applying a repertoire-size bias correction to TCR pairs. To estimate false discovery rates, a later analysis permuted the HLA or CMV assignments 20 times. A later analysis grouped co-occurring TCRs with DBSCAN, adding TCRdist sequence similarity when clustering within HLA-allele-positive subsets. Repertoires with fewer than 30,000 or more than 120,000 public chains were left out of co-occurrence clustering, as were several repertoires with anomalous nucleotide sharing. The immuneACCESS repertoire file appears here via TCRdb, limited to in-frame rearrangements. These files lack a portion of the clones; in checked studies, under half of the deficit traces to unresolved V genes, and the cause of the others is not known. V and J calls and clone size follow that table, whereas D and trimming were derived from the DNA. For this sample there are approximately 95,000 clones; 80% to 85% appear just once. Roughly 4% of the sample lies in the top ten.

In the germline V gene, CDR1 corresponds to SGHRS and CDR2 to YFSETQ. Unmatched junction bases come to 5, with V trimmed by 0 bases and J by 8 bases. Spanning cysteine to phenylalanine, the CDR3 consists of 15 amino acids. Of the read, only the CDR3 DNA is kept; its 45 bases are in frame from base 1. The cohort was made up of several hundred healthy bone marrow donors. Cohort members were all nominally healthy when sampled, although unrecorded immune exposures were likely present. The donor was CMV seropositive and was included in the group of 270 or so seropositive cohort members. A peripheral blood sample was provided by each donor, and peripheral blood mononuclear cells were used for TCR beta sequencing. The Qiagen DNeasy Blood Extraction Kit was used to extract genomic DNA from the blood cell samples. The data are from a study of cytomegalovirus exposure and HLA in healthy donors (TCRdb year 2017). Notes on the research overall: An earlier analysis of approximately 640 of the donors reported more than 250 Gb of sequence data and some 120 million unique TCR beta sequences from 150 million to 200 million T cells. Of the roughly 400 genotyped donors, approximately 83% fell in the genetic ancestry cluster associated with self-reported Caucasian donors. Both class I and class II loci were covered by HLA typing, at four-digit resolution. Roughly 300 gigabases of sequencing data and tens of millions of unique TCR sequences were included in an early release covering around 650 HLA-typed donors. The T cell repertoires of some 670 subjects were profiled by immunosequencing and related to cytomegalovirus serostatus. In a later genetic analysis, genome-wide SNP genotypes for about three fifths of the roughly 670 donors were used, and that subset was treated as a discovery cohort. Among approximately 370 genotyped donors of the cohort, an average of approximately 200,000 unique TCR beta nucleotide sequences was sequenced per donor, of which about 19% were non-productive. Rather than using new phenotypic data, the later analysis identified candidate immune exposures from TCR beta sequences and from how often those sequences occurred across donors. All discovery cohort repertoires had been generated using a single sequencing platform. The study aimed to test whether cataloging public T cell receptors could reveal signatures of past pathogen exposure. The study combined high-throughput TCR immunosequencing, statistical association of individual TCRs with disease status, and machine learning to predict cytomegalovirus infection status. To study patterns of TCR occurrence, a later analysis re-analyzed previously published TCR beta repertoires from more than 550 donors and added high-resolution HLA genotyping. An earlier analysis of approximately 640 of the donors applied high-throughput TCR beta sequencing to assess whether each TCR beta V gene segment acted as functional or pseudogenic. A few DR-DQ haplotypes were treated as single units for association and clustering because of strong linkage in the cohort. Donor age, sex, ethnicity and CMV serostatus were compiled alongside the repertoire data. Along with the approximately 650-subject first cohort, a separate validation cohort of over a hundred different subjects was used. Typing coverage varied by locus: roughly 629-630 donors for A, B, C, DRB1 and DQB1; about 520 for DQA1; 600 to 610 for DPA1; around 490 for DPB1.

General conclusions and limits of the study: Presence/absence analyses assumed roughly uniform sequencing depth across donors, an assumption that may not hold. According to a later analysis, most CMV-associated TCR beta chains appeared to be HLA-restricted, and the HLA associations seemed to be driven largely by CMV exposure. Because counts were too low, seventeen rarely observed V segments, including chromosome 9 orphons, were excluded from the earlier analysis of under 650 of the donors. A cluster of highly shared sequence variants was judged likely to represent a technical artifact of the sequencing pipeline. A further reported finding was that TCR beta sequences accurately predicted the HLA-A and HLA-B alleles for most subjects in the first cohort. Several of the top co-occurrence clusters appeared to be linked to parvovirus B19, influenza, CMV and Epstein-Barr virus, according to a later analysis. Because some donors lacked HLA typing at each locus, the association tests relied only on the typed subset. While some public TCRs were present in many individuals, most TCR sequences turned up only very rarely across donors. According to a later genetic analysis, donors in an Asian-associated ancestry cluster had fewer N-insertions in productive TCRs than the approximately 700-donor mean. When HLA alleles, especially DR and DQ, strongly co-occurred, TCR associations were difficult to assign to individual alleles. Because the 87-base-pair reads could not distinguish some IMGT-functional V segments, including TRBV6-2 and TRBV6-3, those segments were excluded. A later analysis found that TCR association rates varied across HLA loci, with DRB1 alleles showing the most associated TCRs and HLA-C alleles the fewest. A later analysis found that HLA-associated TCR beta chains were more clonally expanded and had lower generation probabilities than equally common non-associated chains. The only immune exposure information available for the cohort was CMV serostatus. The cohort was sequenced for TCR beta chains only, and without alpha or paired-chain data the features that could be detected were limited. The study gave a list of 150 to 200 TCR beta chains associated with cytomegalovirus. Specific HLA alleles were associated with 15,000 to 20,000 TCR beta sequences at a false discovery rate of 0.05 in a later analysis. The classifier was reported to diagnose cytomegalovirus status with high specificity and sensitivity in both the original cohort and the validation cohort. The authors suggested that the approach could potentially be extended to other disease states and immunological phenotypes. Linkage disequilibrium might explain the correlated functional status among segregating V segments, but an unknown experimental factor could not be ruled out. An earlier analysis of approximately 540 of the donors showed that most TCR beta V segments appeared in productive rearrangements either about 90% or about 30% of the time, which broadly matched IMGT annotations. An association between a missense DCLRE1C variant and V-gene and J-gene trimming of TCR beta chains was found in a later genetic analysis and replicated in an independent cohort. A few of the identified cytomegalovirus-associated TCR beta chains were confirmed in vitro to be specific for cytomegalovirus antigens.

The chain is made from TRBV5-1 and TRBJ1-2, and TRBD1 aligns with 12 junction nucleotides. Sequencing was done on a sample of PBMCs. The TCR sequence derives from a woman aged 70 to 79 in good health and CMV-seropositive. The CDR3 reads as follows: CASSLEGQGARGYTF. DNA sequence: TGCGCCAGCAGCTTGGAGGGACAGGGGGCAAGGGGCTACACCTTC.